A single sample is the source of the 9 T cell receptor beta chains below, sequenced in a study of intratumoral heterogeneity in liver cancer. Clones were sequenced by immunoSEQ multiplex PCR, and TCRdb holds only the in-frame ones, with some missing. The table includes 5,900 or so clones, 68% detected once. Material: tumor-adjacent normal tissue, obtained before any cancer treatment. Receptor source: a man in his 70s with hepatocellular carcinoma.

The table lists this clone with a few counts. V is TRBV7-2 and J is TRBJ2-4; unclear D gene. The CDR3 has 18 amino acids. Germline loops: CDR1 SGHTA, CDR2 FQGNSA. V lost 5 bases and J 1 base, leaving 21 bases between the germline ends. CDR3 nucleotide sequence: TGTGCCAGCAGCGGGTCCGGGCCAAACGCGGTGGCCAAAAACATTCAGTACTTC. As protein: CASSGSGPNAVAKNIQYF.

V gene TRBV27 combines with J gene TRBJ1-1, with D maybe TRBD1 (6 bases). Deletions cut 8 bases from V and 6 bases from J, with 13 bases between. There are 12 residues in the CDR3. CDR1 is MNHEY, CDR2 SMNVEV, per germline (reference sequence). The CDR3 is CASGGAASEAFF. As DNA, the CDR3 is TGTGCCAGCGGGGGGGCGGCCTCTGAAGCTTTCTTT.

This chain connects TRBV6-1 to TRBJ1-2; 7 bases are a match to TRBD1. CDR1 is MNHNS and CDR2 is SASEGT in the germline V gene. The CDR3 is made up of 15 amino acids. V shed 2 bases and J 5 bases; nucleotides not matched to a gene: 8. Here the CDR3 DNA reads TGTGCCAGCAGTGAAACGGCAGGGGGTCGATATGGCTACACCTTC. Encoded protein: CASSETAGGRYGYTF.

In its sample, this clone was seen once. The CDR3 DNA is TGTGCCAGTAGTTGGGGGACAGGGGCCGCCCAGCCCCAGCATTTT. This translates into CASSWGTGAAQPQHF. The chain recombines TRBV19 with TRBJ1-5, with 10 positions matching TRBD1. Germline CDR1 is LNHDA and CDR2 is SQIVND (reference sequence). V lost 5 bases to trimming and J lost 7 bases; unmatched junction nucleotides: 8. CDR3 size: 15 residues. Together with reference TRBV19 and TRBJ1-5, the CDR3 gives the full variable domain: DGGITQSPKYLFRKEGQNVTLSCEQNLNHDAMYWYRQDPGQGLRLIYYSQIVNDFQKGDIAEGYSVSREKKESFPLTVTSAQKNPTAFYLCASSWGTGAAQPQHFGDGTRLSIL.

The V gene is TRBV9, the J gene TRBJ2-7, with D possibly being TRBD1 (6 bases). The germline V gene encodes CDR1 SGDLS and CDR2 YYNGEE. This CDR3 has 13 residues. V was pared by 0 bases and J by 4 bases, with 8 bases between. The CDR3 loop is CASSVGDTYEQYF. DNA for the CDR3: TGTGCCAGCAGCGTAGGGGACACTTACGAGCAGTACTTC.

CDR3 coding DNA: TGTGCCTGGGCGCAGGGCCGGGTAAGCACAGATACGCAGTATTTT. Protein sequence: CAWAQGRVSTDTQYF. This chain connects TRBV30 to TRBJ2-3; TRBD1 is a possible D gene (5 bases). From germline, CDR1 is GTSNPN and CDR2 SVGIG (reference sequence). There are 15 residues in the CDR3. With 5 bases removed from V and 0 bases from J, the gap between germline ends came to 15 bases.

The genes are TRBV3-1 (or the pseudogene TRBV3-2) and TRBJ1-2; weak D call: TRBD1 (6 bases). The CDR3 extends over 14 amino acids. The V end was cut by 0 bases, the J end by 8 bases, with 13 bases between. Germline values: CDR1 LGHDT, CDR2 YNNKEL (reference sequence). CDR3 sequence reads: CASSQDTRGGGYTF. The CDR3 coding sequence is TGTGCCAGCAGCCAAGATACAAGGGGGGGCGGCTACACCTTC.

This chain uses TRBV5-1 with TRBJ2-1, with D possibly matching TRBD2 (6 bases). The CDR3 spans 20 residues. Germline CDR1 is SGHRS and CDR2 is YFSETQ. Trimming shortened V by 0 bases and J by 2 bases, and 24 bases separated the two germline ends. The chain's CDR3 is CASSLVWIPSRLVTYNEQFF. Here the CDR3 DNA reads TGCGCCAGCAGCTTGGTGTGGATTCCGAGTAGACTAGTCACCTACAATGAGCAGTTCTTC.

The rearrangement links TRBV11-2 to TRBJ1-1, with TRBD1 matching over 9 bases. Germline lookup yields CDR1 SGHAT and CDR2 FQNNGV. The CDR3 totals 16 residues. V lost 3 bases to trimming and J lost 5 bases; unmatched junction nucleotides: 10. This CDR3 reads CASSFGTGLFLTEAFF. The CDR3 coding sequence is TGTGCCAGCAGCTTCGGGACAGGGCTTTTTTTGACTGAAGCTTTCTTT.